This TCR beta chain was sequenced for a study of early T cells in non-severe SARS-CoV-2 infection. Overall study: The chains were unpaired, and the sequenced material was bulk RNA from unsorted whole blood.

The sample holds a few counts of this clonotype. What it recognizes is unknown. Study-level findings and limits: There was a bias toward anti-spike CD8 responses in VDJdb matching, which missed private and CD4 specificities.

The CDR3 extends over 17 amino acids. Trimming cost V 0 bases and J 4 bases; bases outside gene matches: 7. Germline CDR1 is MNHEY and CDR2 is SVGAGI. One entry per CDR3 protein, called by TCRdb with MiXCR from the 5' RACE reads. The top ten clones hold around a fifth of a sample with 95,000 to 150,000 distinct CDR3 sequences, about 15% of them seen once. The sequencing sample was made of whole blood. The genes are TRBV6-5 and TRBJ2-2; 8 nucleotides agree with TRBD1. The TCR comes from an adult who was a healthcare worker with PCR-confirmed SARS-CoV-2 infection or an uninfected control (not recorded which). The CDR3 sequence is CASSYSPRTGTTGELFF. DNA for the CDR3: TGTGCCAGCAGTTACTCTCCGAGGACAGGGACCACCGGGGAGCTGTTTTTT.